Below, 15 T cell receptor beta chains from the same sample are listed, as sequenced in a study of T cell changes during pregnancy in multiple sclerosis. Produced via immunoSEQ multiplex PCR; TCRdb's table is partial and in-frame only. This sample carries 56,000 or so clones, 75% to 90% of them seen once, and the ten largest clones take approximately 0.4%. Sequences were derived from CD4+ T cells from peripheral blood mononuclear cells, sampled in the third trimester of pregnancy. The receptors come from a female donor with multiple sclerosis, enrolled in a pregnancy study.

This chain uses TRBV19 with TRBJ2-7; 9 nucleotides match TRBD1. This CDR3 has 14 residues. The germline V gene encodes CDR1 LNHDA and CDR2 SQIVND (reference sequence). The junction had 1 base not matched to a gene; V was cut back by 1 base and J by 3 bases. CDR3 DNA sequence: TGTGCCAGTAGTATAGCGGGACAGGGCTACGAGCAGTACTTC. Amino acid sequence: CASSIAGQGYEQYF.

V usage is TRBV5-4 and J usage is TRBJ2-7; TRBD2 agrees at 8 bases. Trimming cost V 4 bases and J 2 bases; bases outside gene matches: 8. CDR1 is SGHNT, CDR2 YYREEE, per germline (reference sequence). This CDR3 region has 15 residues. The CDR3 bases are TGTGCCAGCAGCGGACCGGGACTAGGTCCCTACGAGCAGTACTTC. Its protein product is CASSGPGLGPYEQYF.

The chain couples TRBV5-1 to TRBJ1-1; TRBD1 matches 8 bases. The CDR3 runs 15 residues. V shed 4 bases and J 2 bases; nucleotides not matched to a gene: 7. CDR1 is SGHRS and CDR2 is YFSETQ in the germline V gene. CDR3 in DNA: TGCGCCAGCAGCCCGAGCAGGGGGCCTAACACTGAAGCTTTCTTT. Protein sequence: CASSPSRGPNTEAFF.

This chain connects TRBV5-1 to TRBJ2-1; D perhaps matches TRBD1 (5 bases). CDR1 and CDR2 from the germline V gene are SGHRS and YFSETQ. V lost 0 bases and J 2 bases, leaving 18 bases between the germline ends. This CDR3 is built from 18 residues. DNA for the CDR3: TGCGCCAGCAGCTTGGTTTCGTTTGCGGCAGGGACCTACAATGAGCAGTTCTTC. Encoded protein: CASSLVSFAAGTYNEQFF.

The chain recombines TRBV5-4 with TRBJ2-3; 10 nucleotides match TRBD2. Germline loops: CDR1 SGHNT, CDR2 YYREEE (reference sequence). After removal of 0 bases from V and 4 bases from J, the junction contained 8 bases not matched to a gene. This CDR3 comprises 17 residues. CDR3 bases: TGTGCCAGCAGCTTGGGTTCTAGCGGGAGTACCGCAGATACGCAGTATTTT. Translated, it gives CASSLGSSGSTADTQYF.

The genes are TRBV11-3 and TRBJ2-3, with D perhaps matching TRBD2 (5 bases). Germline V gene sequence: CDR1 SGHNT, CDR2 YENEEA. V lost 6 bases, J lost 5 bases, and 12 bases lay in between. The CDR3 spans 13 residues. The CDR3 loop reads CASRRTAGDTQYF. The DNA of the CDR3 is TGTGCCAGCAGGCGGACGGCGGGAGATACGCAGTATTTT. Together with reference TRBV11-3 and TRBJ2-3, the CDR3 gives the full variable domain: EAGVVQSPRYKIIEKKQPVAFWCNPISGHNTLYWYLQNLGQGPELLIRYENEEAVDDSQLPKDRFSAERLKGVDSTLKIQPAELGDSAVYLCASRRTAGDTQYFGPGTRLTVL.

The chain has TRBV5-1 and TRBJ2-7, with TRBD1 identical over 10 bases. The J segment lost 6 bases and the V segment lost 2 bases, leaving 14 bases of the junction unmatched. Per the germline V gene, CDR1 is SGHRS and CDR2 is YFSETQ. The CDR3 length is 17 residues. CDR3 sequence reads: CASSFFYGGTGAGEQYF. In DNA, the CDR3 is TGCGCCAGCAGCTTTTTTTACGGGGGGACAGGGGCCGGCGAGCAGTACTTC.

V gene TRBV6-5 combines with J gene TRBJ1-1; tentatively, D is TRBD1 (6 bases). The CDR3 is 13 residues long. V was trimmed by 6 bases and J by 8 bases, leaving 16 bases between them. CDR1 is MNHEY and CDR2 is SVGAGI in the germline V gene. The CDR3 coding sequence is TGTGCCAGCAGAACCTACAGGGTTCGGGAAGCTTTCTTT. Amino acid sequence: CASRTYRVREAFF.

The rearrangement joins TRBV2 to TRBJ1-5; 8 nucleotides match TRBD1. The CDR3 covers 15 residues. The V gene end was trimmed by 5 bases and the J gene end by 6 bases; junction bases not matched to a gene: 9. Germline lookup yields CDR1 SNHLY and CDR2 FYNNEI. The CDR3 nucleotides read TGTGCCAGCAGTAGTCAGGGGGCTGGGGGTCAGCCCCAGCATTTT. This translates into CASSSQGAGGQPQHF.

This sequence joins TRBV12-5 and TRBJ1-2; 7 positions agree with TRBD1. Per germline, CDR1 LGHNT and CDR2 FRNRAP. The CDR3 loop spans 13 amino acids. J gave up 7 bases and V 1 base, and 3 bases lay outside the gene matches. CDR3 DNA sequence: TGTGCTAGTGGTTTGGGACAGGGCGGTGGCTACACCTTC. Translating gives CASGLGQGGGYTF.

The rearrangement links TRBV6-6 to TRBJ2-5, with 10 bases matching TRBD2. CDR1 is MNHNY and CDR2 is SVGAGI in the germline V gene (reference sequence). V was pared by 2 bases and J by 6 bases, with 6 bases of the junction left unmatched. This CDR3 comprises 15 residues. CDR3 loop: CASSYGASGSKTQYF. CDR3 bases: TGTGCCAGCAGTTACGGGGCTAGCGGGAGTAAGACCCAGTACTTC.

V is TRBV9 and J is TRBJ2-5, with D possibly matching TRBD2 (5 bases). Trimming took off 3 bases at V and 4 bases at J, with 10 bases between the two ends. Per germline, CDR1 SGDLS and CDR2 YYNGEE. CDR3 size: 13 residues. CDR3 loop: CASSAGLRETQYF. The CDR3 DNA is TGTGCCAGCAGCGCCGGACTTAGAGAGACCCAGTACTTC.

This clone was counted between two and nine times. The rearrangement joins TRBV27 to TRBJ1-2; 10 bases agree with TRBD1. J lost 8 bases, V lost 8 bases, and 14 bases had no gene match. CDR1 is MNHEY, CDR2 SMNVEV, per germline (reference sequence). This CDR3 has 15 amino acids. The CDR3 DNA reads as TGTGCCAGCCGAACCCCCGGGACAGGGGTAGGAGGCTACACCTTC. Translation gives CASRTPGTGVGGYTF.

The V and J genes are TRBV18 and TRBJ2-7; D is ambiguous. The V and J ends lost 8 bases and 6 bases respectively, with 20 bases between them. The CDR3 is 14 residues long. Per germline, CDR1 KGHSH and CDR2 LQKENI. CDR3 DNA: TGTGCCAGCAGAATAAACGGAGAAGGCGGCGAGCAGTACTTC. It is translated as CASRINGEGGEQYF.

A single count supports this clone. The chain employs TRBV5-4 and TRBJ1-3; possible D gene TRBD1, 6 bases. Trimming took 0 bases from V and 4 from J, leaving 8 bases between them. Germline CDR1 reads SGHNT; CDR2 reads YYREEE (reference sequence). CDR3 length: 14 amino acids. The CDR3 sequence is CASSLDRVGNTIYF. DNA for the CDR3: TGTGCCAGCAGCTTGGACAGGGTCGGAAACACCATATATTTT.